This T cell receptor (beta chain) was identified during a study of beta chain features in type 1 diabetes. The study's findings and limits: Shortening that was moderate but significant affected the TCRB CDR3s of Type 1 diabetes patients in all four CD4+ subsets. Sequencing from cDNA could over-represent high-TCR-expressing cells. In patients and controls equally, PCR might favor templates that are shorter.

To note about this clone: Its antigen remains unknown.

Every isolated RNA sample was fully reverse transcribed, so sequencing captured expressed TCRB transcripts. The method was immunoSEQ multiplex PCR; TCRdb's version includes in-frame clones alone and lacks a portion of them. The sample has more than 100,000 clones; approximately 30% are singletons. V was clipped by 4 bases and J by 1 base; unmatched bases: 10. The CDR3 contains 16 residues. CDR1 is SGHRS and CDR2 is YFSETQ in the germline V gene. In total, each donor contributed a single heparinised blood draw that averaged about 120 mL. The chain joins TRBV5-1 to TRBJ1-1; 7 bases fit TRBD1. Specimen: central memory CD4+ T cells from blood. This TCR was recovered from a woman aged 18-29 years with type 1 diabetes. For the CDR3, the DNA is TGCGCCAGCAGCATTCAGCCGGGACAGAGGAACACTGAAGCTTTCTTT. It specifies CASSIQPGQRNTEAFF.